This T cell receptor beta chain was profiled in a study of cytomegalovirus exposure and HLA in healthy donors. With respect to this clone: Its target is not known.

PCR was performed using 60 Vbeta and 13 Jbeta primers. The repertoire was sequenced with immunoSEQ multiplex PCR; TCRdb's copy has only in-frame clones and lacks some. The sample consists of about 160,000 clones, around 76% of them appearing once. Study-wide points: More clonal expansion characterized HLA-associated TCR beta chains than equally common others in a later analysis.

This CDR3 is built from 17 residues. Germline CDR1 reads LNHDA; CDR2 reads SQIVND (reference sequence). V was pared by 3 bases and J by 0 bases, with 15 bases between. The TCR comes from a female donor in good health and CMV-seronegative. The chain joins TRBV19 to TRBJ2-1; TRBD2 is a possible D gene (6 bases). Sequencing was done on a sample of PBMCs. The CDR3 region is CASSILGTRSSYNEQFF. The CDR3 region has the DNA TGTGCCAGTAGTATCCTTGGGACTCGAAGCTCCTACAATGAGCAGTTCTTC. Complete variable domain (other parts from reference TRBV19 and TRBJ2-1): DGGITQSPKYLFRKEGQNVTLSCEQNLNHDAMYWYRQDPGQGLRLIYYSQIVNDFQKGDIAEGYSVSREKKESFPLTVTSAQKNPTAFYLCASSILGTRSSYNEQFFGPGTRLTVL.